This TCR beta chain was observed in a study of OX40 agonist ivuxolimab in advanced cancers. At the level of the whole study: Ivuxolimab was an agonistic, fully human IgG2 monoclonal antibody directed against OX40 (CD134), a costimulatory receptor. Prior anti-PD-1, anti-PD-L1 or anti-CTLA-4 therapy was permitted, and about two fifths of dose-escalation patients had received checkpoint inhibitors. Intravenous ivuxolimab was administered to patients every 2 weeks at six dose levels: 0.01, 0.1, 0.3, 1.5, 3 and 10 mg/kg. Of the approximately 53 patients in dose escalation, about 20 had hepatocellular carcinoma, about 15 had melanoma, 9 had renal cell carcinoma and 9 had head and neck cancer. In the dose-escalation cohort, about four fifths of patients were male, and the mean age was roughly 60 years with a range of about 20 to 80. Peripheral TCRbeta sequencing aimed to test whether ivuxolimab altered TCR sequence diversity and caused clonal T-cell expansion. Partial responses occurred in three dose-escalation patients: two with cutaneous melanoma and one with hepatocellular carcinoma. The monotherapy dose-escalation portion (N ≈ 52 patients) of the phase I ivuxolimab trial is reported in the paper. General study outcomes and caveats: The antigen specificity of the peripheral T cells that underwent clonal expansion was not determined. In the 0.1-3.0 mg/kg groups, partial responders were among the patients with the lowest normalized peripheral clonal expansion, particularly in CD8+ T cells. At doses from 0.1 to 3.0 mg/kg, clonal expansion was seen in both CD4+ and CD8+ blood T cells between baseline and week 6. Low levels of normalized T-cell clonal expansion were also seen in some nonresponding patients. After ivuxolimab, more expanded clones were found on average in CD8+ T cells than in CD4+ T cells.

There are 14 amino acids in the CDR3, from cysteine to phenylalanine inclusive. The entry retains the CDR3 DNA only, 42 bases that are in frame from base 1. CDR1 SGHTA and CDR2 FQGNSA were looked up in the germline V gene. The V end loses 2 bases and the J end loses 3 bases, and a stretch of 11 bases separates them. Genomic DNA was isolated from the sorted cells so that the TCRbeta CDR3 region could be sequenced. The immunoSEQ Assay was used to sequence the TCRbeta CDR3 regions. The table comes from immuneACCESS by way of TCRdb, which keeps in-frame sequences with V and J called. Part of the clones is missing from these tables; in studies checked, under half for an unresolved V gene and the rest for unknown reasons. For this sample the table gives some 100,000 clones, of which approximately 86% were detected only once. Together, the top ten hold around 0.8% of the sample. The trial excluded patients who had a history of autoimmune disease or who were on systemic immunosuppression. Peripheral blood for TCR sequencing was collected from all dose cohorts at baseline, on cycle 4 day 1, and on cycle 7 day 1. The samples were drawn from a first-in-human, open-label, multicenter phase I dose-escalation trial of ivuxolimab. Adults with locally advanced or metastatic head and neck squamous cell, hepatocellular, melanoma or renal cell carcinoma were enrolled in the trial. Before TCR sequencing, CD4+ and CD8+ T cells were separately sorted from peripheral blood.

As regards this clone: It lacks a known antigen. No much larger clonotype is one base removed from it; base qualities were not supplied.

This receptor chain uses TRBV7-2 and TRBJ2-7; the D gene cannot be resolved reliably. Sequences were derived from CD4+ or CD8+ T cells sorted from blood, sampled in a trial of the OX40 agonist ivuxolimab. The sequence was obtained from an adult with an advanced solid tumor such as melanoma, head and neck, liver or kidney cancer. The CDR3 loop reads CASSLPQTFYEQYF. The nucleotide sequence is given as TGTGCCAGCAGCTTACCACAGACTTTCTACGAGCAGTACTTC.